The 27 T cell receptor beta chains below all came from one sample that was sequenced in a study of beta chain features in type 1 diabetes. Study outcomes and limitations: The study found moderately but significantly shorter TCRB CDR3s in all four CD4+ subsets of Type 1 diabetes patients.

Antigens for these TCRs are unknown. The authors reverse transcribed all of the isolated RNA, so sequencing captured expressed TCRB transcripts. Profiling relied on immunoSEQ multiplex PCR, and the TCRdb table lists in-frame clones only, not all of them. The data contain around 26,000 clones, more than 65% of them seen just once; the ten biggest clones take up 0.95% to 1.3%. Source material: stem cell memory CD4+ T cells from blood. All receptors come from a middle-aged woman with type 1 diabetes.

The rearrangement links TRBV4-1 to TRBJ1-5; D not certain. V lost 1 base and J 3 bases, leaving 10 bases between the germline ends. Germline values: CDR1 MGHRA, CDR2 YSYEKL. The CDR3 spans 15 residues. The CDR3 DNA reads TGCGCCAGCAGCCAAGTCCATCAGGACAATCAGCCCCAGCATTTT. Protein product: CASSQVHQDNQPQHF.

The J gene is TRBJ2-2, the V gene TRBV11-1, with D perhaps matching TRBD1 (5 bases). This CDR3 is 16 amino acids long. Per germline, CDR1 SGHAT and CDR2 FQDESV (reference sequence). The V and J ends lost 1 base and 6 bases respectively, with 15 bases between them. CDR3 loop: CASSLGGAEHAGELFF. Written as DNA, the CDR3 is TGTGCCAGCAGCTTAGGTGGGGCAGAGCACGCCGGGGAGCTGTTTTTT.

CDR3 DNA sequence: TGTGCCAGTAGCATCCTTAGAGAATCTGGGGCCAACGTCCTGACTTTC. It codes for CASSILRESGANVLTF. The chain carries TRBV19 and TRBJ2-6; unclear D gene. CDR1 and CDR2 from the germline V gene are LNHDA and SQIVND (reference sequence). Trimming cost V 6 bases and J 1 base, with 13 bases left between them. The CDR3 length is 16 residues. The whole variable domain, filled in from reference TRBV19 and TRBJ2-6, reads DGGITQSPKYLFRKEGQNVTLSCEQNLNHDAMYWYRQDPGQGLRLIYYSQIVNDFQKGDIAEGYSVSREKKESFPLTVTSAQKNPTAFYLCASSILRESGANVLTFGAGSRLTVL.

This chain joins TRBV7-2 and TRBJ2-1; tentative D call: TRBD2 (6 bases). V gave up 5 bases and J gave up 4 bases, with 18 bases separating them. The CDR3 sequence is 16 residues long. Germline CDR1 SGHTA, CDR2 FQGNSA. The CDR3 here is CASSRRGAREYNEQFF. CDR3 DNA sequence: TGTGCCAGCAGCCGACGCGGGGCCCGAGAGTACAATGAGCAGTTCTTC.

The chain is built from TRBV5-1 and TRBJ2-2, with 12 bases that match TRBD2. Trimming at V came to 7 bases and at J to 6 bases, leaving 7 bases not matched to a gene. The CDR3 runs to 15 residues. Germline values: CDR1 SGHRS, CDR2 YFSETQ. For the CDR3, the DNA is TGCGCCAGCGAAGGACTAGCGGGGATACCCGGGGAGCTGTTTTTT. Translating gives CASEGLAGIPGELFF.

The J gene is TRBJ2-2, the V gene TRBV7-2; D is unresolved. V shed 3 bases and J shed 5 bases, with 10 bases lying between them. The CDR3 consists of 14 residues. Germline V lookup: CDR1 SGHTA, CDR2 FQGNSA. Here the CDR3 reads CASSFAAPTGELFF. CDR3 DNA sequence: TGTGCCAGCAGCTTTGCGGCCCCGACCGGGGAGCTGTTTTTT.

The chain uses TRBV9 and TRBJ1-5; tentatively, D is TRBD1 (5 bases). CDR3 size: 14 residues. V lost 0 bases and J lost 4, with 8 bases in between. Germline assignment: CDR1 SGDLS and CDR2 YYNGEE. The CDR3 loop reads CASSVGGDNQPQHF. DNA of the CDR3: TGTGCCAGCAGCGTAGGGGGGGATAATCAGCCCCAGCATTTT.

The V gene is TRBV28, the J gene TRBJ1-1, with TRBD1 matching 8 bases. V shed 2 bases and J 3 bases; nucleotides not matched to a gene: 11. The CDR3 runs 17 residues. Germline V gene data show CDR1 as MDHEN and CDR2 as SYDVKM. The CDR3 loop reads CASSLGAAQGDYTEAFF. CDR3 in DNA: TGTGCCAGCAGTTTAGGTGCGGCACAGGGGGACTACACTGAAGCTTTCTTT.

Here the CDR3 DNA reads TGTGCCAGCAGCCAAGTAGAGTTCTATGGCTACACCTTC. Protein sequence: CASSQVEFYGYTF. The rearrangement links TRBV14 to TRBJ1-2; D uncertain. This CDR3 spans 13 amino acids. CDR1 SGHDN and CDR2 FVKESK come from the germline V gene. The V gene lost 1 base and the J gene lost 4 bases, with 7 bases spanning the gap.

The V call is TRBV18, the J call TRBJ1-2; 7 nucleotides align to TRBD1. The germline gives CDR1 KGHSH, CDR2 LQKENI. Trimming cost V 2 bases and J 13 bases; bases outside gene matches: 10. The CDR3 loop spans 13 amino acids. CDR3 bases: TGTGCCAGCTCACCAATTACTAGGGACAGTCTCACCTTC. Its translation is CASSPITRDSLTF.

The rearrangement joins TRBV6-5 to TRBJ1-1; D call uncertain. The CDR3 contains 13 residues. Germline V gene lookup returns CDR1 MNHEY and CDR2 SVGAGI. V shed 2 bases and J shed 3 bases, with 7 bases lying between them. The DNA of the CDR3 is TGTGCCAGCAGTTACGAAGACTACACTGAAGCTTTCTTT. Protein sequence: CASSYEDYTEAFF.

The chain has TRBV7-9 and TRBJ2-7; D possibly corresponds to TRBD2 (5 bases). V lost 1 base to trimming and J lost 2 bases, with 9 bases between them. Germline CDR1 reads SEHNR; CDR2 reads FQNEAQ (reference sequence). The CDR3 contains 14 residues. The CDR3 region has the DNA TGTGCCAGCAGCTTAGTCGGGAACACCTACGAGCAGTACTTC. Encoded protein: CASSLVGNTYEQYF. Drawing the rest from reference TRBV7-9 and TRBJ2-7, the complete variable domain is DTGVSQNPRHKITKRGQNVTFRCDPISEHNRLYWYRQTLGQGPEFLTYFQNEAQLEKSRLLSDRFSAERPKGSFSTLEIQRTEQGDSAMYLCASSLVGNTYEQYFGPGTRLTVT.

This sequence joins TRBV20-1 and TRBJ1-1, with D unclear. Germline V gives CDR1 DFQATT, CDR2 SNEGSKA (reference sequence). V gave up 6 bases and J gave up 6 bases, with 11 bases separating them. The CDR3 contains 11 residues. The CDR3 DNA is TGCAGTGCCCGAGTCGGGGCTGAAGCTTTCTTT. It yields the protein CSARVGAEAFF.

The chain is built from TRBV29-1 and TRBJ1-6, with TRBD1 matching over 9 bases. J gave up 6 bases and V 5 bases, and 5 bases lay outside the gene matches. The CDR3 runs 14 residues. Germline CDR1 SQVTM, CDR2 ANQGSEA. DNA for the CDR3: TGCAGCGTTTCCGGACAGGGGATTAATTCACCCCTCCACTTT. It yields the protein CSVSGQGINSPLHF.

The chain carries TRBV5-4 and TRBJ1-1; tentatively, D is TRBD1 (6 bases). The CDR3 contains 15 residues. Looked up from germline, CDR1 is SGHNT and CDR2 is YYREEE (reference sequence). Trimming removed 0 bases from V and 2 bases from J, with 11 bases in between. The CDR3 region is CASSLAAGANTEAFF. CDR3 nucleotide sequence: TGTGCCAGCAGCTTGGCGGCAGGGGCCAACACTGAAGCTTTCTTT.

The rearrangement uses TRBV6-5 and TRBJ2-2; TRBD1 agrees at 7 bases. The CDR3 sequence is 15 residues long. Germline loops: CDR1 MNHEY, CDR2 SVGAGI. J was trimmed by 2 bases and V by 5 bases; bases with no gene match: 5. CDR3 loop: CASSKYRGNTGELFF. The CDR3 DNA reads TGTGCCAGCAGTAAATACAGGGGAAACACCGGGGAGCTGTTTTTT.

This chain joins TRBV6-5 and TRBJ1-1; 11 nucleotides agree with TRBD1. This CDR3 spans 12 amino acids. The junction had 4 bases not matched to a gene; V was cut back by 5 bases and J by 11 bases. Germline CDR1 is MNHEY and CDR2 is SVGAGI. The CDR3 DNA follows: TGTGCCAGCAGTACCGGGACAGGGGGGGCTTTCTTT. This gives the protein CASSTGTGGAFF.

The J gene is TRBJ2-7, the V gene TRBV9; 11 bases are shared with TRBD2. CDR3 size: 17 residues. Trimming at V came to 2 bases and at J to 0 bases, leaving 7 bases not matched to a gene. The germline V gene has CDR1 SGDLS and CDR2 YYNGEE. In DNA form, the CDR3 reads TGTGCCAGCAGCGTCGGGGGACTAGCGGACAGCTCCTACGAGCAGTACTTC. This sequence encodes CASSVGGLADSSYEQYF.

This chain links TRBV7-2 with TRBJ2-3; D is ambiguous. The V end was cut by 4 bases, the J end by 0 bases, with 8 bases between. The CDR3 loop spans 14 amino acids. Germline lookup yields CDR1 SGHTA and CDR2 FQGNSA. The CDR3 sequence: CASSSRTSTDTQYF. DNA for the CDR3: TGTGCCAGCAGCTCTCGAACTAGCACAGATACGCAGTATTTT.

J is TRBJ2-3 and V is TRBV7-2, with a tentative D call TRBD1 (5 bases). The CDR3 runs 15 residues. The germline gives CDR1 SGHTA, CDR2 FQGNSA. The germline V and J ends were trimmed by 5 bases and 1 base, with 13 bases remaining between them. The CDR3 is CASSPQDIGTDTQYF. The CDR3, as DNA: TGTGCCAGCAGCCCCCAGGACATTGGCACAGATACGCAGTATTTT. Based on the CDR3 plus reference TRBV7-2 and TRBJ2-3, the full variable domain is GAGVSQSPSNKVTEKGKDVELRCDPISGHTALYWYRQSLGQGLEFLIYFQGNSAPDKSGLPSDRFSAERTGGSVSTLTIQRTQQEDSAVYLCASSPQDIGTDTQYFGPGTRLTVL.

The chain uses TRBV30 and TRBJ2-6, with D perhaps TRBD2 (7 bases). Trimming left V 4 bases short and J 0 bases short, with 13 bases between. Germline CDR1 GTSNPN, CDR2 SVGIG (reference sequence). This CDR3 contains 16 residues. CDR3 DNA sequence: TGTGCCTGGACCCGGGGAGGGGGCTCTGGGGCCAACGTCCTGACTTTC. Protein product: CAWTRGGGSGANVLTF.

A few counts support this clone. The chain couples TRBV29-1 to TRBJ2-1; D gene unclear. V was shortened by 1 base and J by 7 bases, with 11 bases between the two germline ends. The CDR3 has 13 amino acids. In germline, CDR1 is SQVTM, CDR2 ANQGSEA. For the CDR3, the DNA is TGCAGCGTTGAAGTCCCCCCCCGTAATGAGCAGTTCTTC. This encodes CSVEVPPRNEQFF.

The chain links TRBV6-5 to TRBJ1-1; no definite D call. The CDR3 has 13 amino acids. V was shortened by 6 bases and J by 4 bases, with 12 bases between the two germline ends. The germline V gene has CDR1 MNHEY and CDR2 SVGAGI. The CDR3 here is CASSLPGGTEAFF. The CDR3 coding sequence is TGTGCCAGCAGCCTTCCGGGAGGCACTGAAGCTTTCTTT.

The chain has TRBV9 and TRBJ1-1, with TRBD1 as a possible D gene (6 bases). Germline assignment: CDR1 SGDLS and CDR2 YYNGEE. The CDR3 runs 15 residues. V was trimmed by 7 bases and J by 7 bases, leaving 23 bases between them. The CDR3 bases are TGTGCCAGCGGGAATGGACAGCCTCGAGGGGGTGAAGCTTTCTTT. It specifies CASGNGQPRGGEAFF. Full variable domain (remainder filled in from reference TRBV9 and TRBJ1-1): DSGVTQTPKHLITATGQRVTLRCSPRSGDLSVYWYQQSLDQGLQFLIQYYNGEERAKGNILERFSAQQFPDLHSELNLSSLELGDSALYFCASGNGQPRGGEAFFGQGTRLTVV.

This clone occurred a few times. V is TRBV5-1 and J is TRBJ2-5; 7 nucleotides align to TRBD2. V lost 0 bases to trimming and J lost 4 bases; unmatched junction nucleotides: 0. From germline, CDR1 is SGHRS and CDR2 YFSETQ. CDR3 size: 13 residues. CDR3 protein: CASSLGGGETQYF. As DNA, the CDR3 is TGCGCCAGCAGCTTGGGCGGGGGAGAGACCCAGTACTTC. Filled out from reference TRBV5-1 and TRBJ2-5, the complete variable domain reads KAGVTQTPRYLIKTRGQQVTLSCSPISGHRSVSWYQQTPGQGLQFLFEYFSETQRNKGNFPGRFSGRQFSNSRSEMNVSTLELGDSALYLCASSLGGGETQYFGPGTRLLVL.

The table lists this clone with a count of one. Other DNA sequences in this specimen translate into the identical CDR3. The rearrangement uses TRBV7-2 and TRBJ1-1; 9 bases are shared with TRBD1. The CDR3 contains 14 residues. The trim removed 5 bases at V and 4 bases at J, leaving 5 bases unmatched. Germline CDR1 and CDR2: SGHTA and FQGNSA. CDR3 bases: TGTGCCAGCAGCCTACAGGGGGCGGGCACTGAAGCTTTCTTT. Residues: CASSLQGAGTEAFF.

The rearrangement uses TRBV6-5 and TRBJ2-1; D remains unclear. Deletions cut 2 bases from V and 8 bases from J, with 4 bases between. The CDR3 is 11 residues long. Germline V CDR1 and CDR2: MNHEY, SVGAGI. The DNA for the CDR3 is TGTGCCAGCAGTTACATCTATGAGCAGTTCTTC. It codes for CASSYIYEQFF.